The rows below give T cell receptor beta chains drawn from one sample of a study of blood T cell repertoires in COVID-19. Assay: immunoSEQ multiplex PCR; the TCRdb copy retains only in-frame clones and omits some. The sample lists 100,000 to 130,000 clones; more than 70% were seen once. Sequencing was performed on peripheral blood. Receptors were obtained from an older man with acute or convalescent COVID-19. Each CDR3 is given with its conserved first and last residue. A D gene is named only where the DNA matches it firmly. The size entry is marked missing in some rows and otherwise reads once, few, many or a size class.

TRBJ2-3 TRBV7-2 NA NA TGTGCCAGCAGCCTATGGAGTCGGGATACGCAGTATTTT CASSLWSRDTQYF
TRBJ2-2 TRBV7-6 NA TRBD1 TGTGCCAGCAGCTTACCTCCAGGGGGTACCGGGGAGCTGTTTTTT CASSLPPGGTGELFF
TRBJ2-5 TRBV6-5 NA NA TGTGCCAGCAGTTACTCAAAACAGGGAGAAGAGACCCAGTACTTC CASSYSKQGEETQYF
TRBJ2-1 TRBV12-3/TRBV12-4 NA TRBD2 TGTGCCAGCGCCAGACTAGCGGGTGGTGAGCAGTTCTTC CASARLAGGEQFF
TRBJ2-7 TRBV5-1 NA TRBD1 TGCGCCAGCAGCCCCGGACAGGGTGGTCTCGTGCAGTACTTC CASSPGQGGLVQYF
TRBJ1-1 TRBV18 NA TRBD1 TGTGCCAGCTCGACCGGGACAGGGTTGAACACTGAAGCTTTCTTT CASSTGTGLNTEAFF
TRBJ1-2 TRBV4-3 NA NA TGCGCCAGCAGCCAGTCCGGGGCGGGGTTGGGAGGCGGCTACACCTTC CASSQSGAGLGGGYTF
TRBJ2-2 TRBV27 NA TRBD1 TGTGCCAGCAGACTCACAGGGGTTCTCACCGGGGAGCTGTTTTTT CASRLTGVLTGELFF
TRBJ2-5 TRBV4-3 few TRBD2 TGCGCCAGCAGCCAAGGACTAGCCGGAGAGACCCAGTACTTC CASSQGLAGETQYF
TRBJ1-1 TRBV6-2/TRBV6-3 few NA TGTGCCAGCAGTCTAGGGGGTCTCCCCTCTGAAGCTTTCTTT CASSLGGLPSEAFF
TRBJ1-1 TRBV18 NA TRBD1 TGTGCCAGCTCACCAAATGTGATCAGGGGGAGGACTGAAGCTTTCTTT CASSPNVIRGRTEAFF
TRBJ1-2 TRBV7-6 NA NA TGTGCCAGCAGCAGTGCTCCCAGTAACTATGGCTACACCTTC CASSSAPSNYGYTF
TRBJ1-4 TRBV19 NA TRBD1 TGTGCCGCCGCTGGGGGACAGGCCGCAACAACTAATGAAAAACTGTTTTTT CAAAGGQAATTNEKLFF
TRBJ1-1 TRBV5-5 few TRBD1 TGTGCCAGCAGCTTGGATCCACAGGGGACTGAAGCTTTCTTT CASSLDPQGTEAFF
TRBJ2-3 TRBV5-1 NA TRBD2 TGCGCCAGCAGCTTGGGTTTTGCGGGGGGAGGCACAGATACGCAGTATTTT CASSLGFAGGGTDTQYF
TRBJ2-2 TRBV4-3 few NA TGCGCCAGCAGCCAGCTAGCGAACACCGGGGAGCTGTTTTTT CASSQLANTGELFF
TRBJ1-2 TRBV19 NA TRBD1 TGTGCCAGTAGTACTACAGGGGGCGGTGGCTACACCTTC CASSTTGGGGYTF
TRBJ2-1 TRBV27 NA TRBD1 TGTGCCAGCAGACCCAGGGGGCAGAATGAGCAGTTCTTC CASRPRGQNEQFF
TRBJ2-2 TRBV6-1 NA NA TGTGCCAGCAGTGAACAGGACAGAAGGTTCGCCGGGGAGCTGTTTTTT CASSEQDRRFAGELFF
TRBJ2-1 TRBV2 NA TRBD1 TGTGCCAGCAGGAGGGGTTTGGGGGACAGATCTTCTGGGGACAATGAGCAGTTCTTC CASRRGLGDRSSGDNEQFF
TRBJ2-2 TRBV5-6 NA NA TGTGCCAGCAGCTTGGGGCGGCAGGGCACCGGGGAGCTGTTTTTT CASSLGRQGTGELFF
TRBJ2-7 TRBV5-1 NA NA TGCGCCAGCAGCTCATCCTACGAGCAGTACTTC CASSSSYEQYF
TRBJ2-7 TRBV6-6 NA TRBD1 TGTGCCAGCAGTCGGGACAGGACGGCCTACGAGCAGTACTTC CASSRDRTAYEQYF
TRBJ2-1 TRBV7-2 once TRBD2 TGTGCCAGCAGCGACCCCCTGCTAGCGGGGGGGCCCAATGAGCAGTTCTTC CASSDPLLAGGPNEQFF
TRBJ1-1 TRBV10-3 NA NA TGTGCCATCAGGTTCAGGCCTAAGGACACTGAAGCTTTCTTT CAIRFRPKDTEAFF
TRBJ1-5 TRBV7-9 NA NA TGTGCCATCCAGGGGATAGGCAATCAGCCCCAGCATTTT CAIQGIGNQPQHF
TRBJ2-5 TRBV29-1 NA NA TGCAGCGTTGATGGGTCCGCCGTCGGGTATTGGGAGACCCAGTACTTC CSVDGSAVGYWETQYF
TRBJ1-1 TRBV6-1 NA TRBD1 TGTGCCAGCAGTGAGCGCCGGGGACAGGTCGCTTTCTTT CASSERRGQVAFF
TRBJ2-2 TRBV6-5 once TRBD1 TGTGCCAGCAGTTCTACAGGGGCCACCGGGGAGCTGTTTTTT CASSSTGATGELFF
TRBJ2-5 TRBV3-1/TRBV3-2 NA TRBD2 TGTGCCAGCAGCCAAGATCCCGGGGGGGCAAAGGAGACCCAGTACTTC CASSQDPGGAKETQYF
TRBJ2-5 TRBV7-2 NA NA TGTGTCAGCAGCTTAAGTCAGTCAGAGACCCAGTACTTC CVSSLSQSETQYF
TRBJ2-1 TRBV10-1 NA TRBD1 TGCGCCAGAGGGGTGGACAGGGGCTTCAATGAGCAGTTCTTC CARGVDRGFNEQFF
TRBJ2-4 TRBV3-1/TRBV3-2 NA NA TGTGCCAGCAGCCAATCCGGAAACATTCAGTACTTC CASSQSGNIQYF
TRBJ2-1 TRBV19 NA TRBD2 TGTGCCAGTAGTAAGTCACTAGCGGGGGGGCCAGGAGAGCAGTTCTTC CASSKSLAGGPGEQFF
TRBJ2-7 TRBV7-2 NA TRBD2 TGTGCCAGCAGCTCGGGACTAGCGGGGGGGCGGTACGAGCAGTACTTC CASSSGLAGGRYEQYF
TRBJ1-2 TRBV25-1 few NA TGTGCCAGCAGTGAGGCGGGGGAGCCTAACTATGGCTACACCTTC CASSEAGEPNYGYTF
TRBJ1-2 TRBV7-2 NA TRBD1 TGTGCCAGCAGCTTAGAGGGGGCTGGCTATGGCTACACCTTC CASSLEGAGYGYTF
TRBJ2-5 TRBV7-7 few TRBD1 TGTGCTAGCAGCCAGGACAGGGATCGTGGGGAGACCCAGTACTTC CASSQDRDRGETQYF
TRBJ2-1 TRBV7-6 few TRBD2 TGTGCCAGCAGCCCGGGGGCTAGCGGGGGGAAGGGGAGCTCCTACAATGAGCAGTTCTTC CASSPGASGGKGSSYNEQFF
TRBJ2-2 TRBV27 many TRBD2 TGTGCCAGCAGTCCGCAACTAGCGGGGACCACCGGGGAGCTGTTTTTT CASSPQLAGTTGELFF
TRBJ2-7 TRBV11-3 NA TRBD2 TGTGCCAGCAGCCCGGGGGGCTCCTACGAGCAGTACTTC CASSPGGSYEQYF
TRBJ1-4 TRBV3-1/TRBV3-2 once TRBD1 TGTGCCAGCAGCCAAAGGAGGAACAGGGGAGGAGAAAAACTGTTTTTT CASSQRRNRGGEKLFF
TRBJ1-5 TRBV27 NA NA TGTGCCAGCAGTTTTCTAAATCAGCCCCAGCATTTT CASSFLNQPQHF
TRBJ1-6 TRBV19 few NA TGTGCCAGTAGTCACAGGAAGAATTCACCCCTCCACTTT CASSHRKNSPLHF
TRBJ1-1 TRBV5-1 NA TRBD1 TGCGCCAGCAGCTCCGGGACAGGGTTCACTGAAGCTTTCTTT CASSSGTGFTEAFF
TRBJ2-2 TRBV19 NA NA TGTGCCAGTATCCCGACGGGTACGAACACCGGGGAGCTGTTTTTT CASIPTGTNTGELFF
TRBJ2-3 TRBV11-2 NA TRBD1 TGTGCCAGCAGTTCCGGGACAGGGTGGCCCACAGATACGCAGTATTTT CASSSGTGWPTDTQYF
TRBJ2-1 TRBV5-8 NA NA TGTGCCAGCAGCTTAAACGGTTTTGAGCAGTTCTTC CASSLNGFEQFF